The 32 T cell receptor beta chains given below trace back to one sample, sequenced in a study of spatial heterogeneity in lung cancer. Time point of the sample: sample taken at primary tumor resection. Unsorted tumor, nontumor lung tissue or cryopreserved PBMC supplied the whole RNA. TCRdb re-called the 5' RACE reads with MiXCR, one entry per CDR3 protein. In the table there are some 50,000 distinct CDR3 sequences, 6.5% to 8% of which are singletons. The specimen was PBMCs, collected at surgery. The receptors stem from a female donor with early-stage non-small cell lung cancer.

This clonotype showed up just a few times. J is TRBJ2-7 and V is TRBV5-1, with TRBD2 as a possible D gene (6 bases). Trimming took 7 bases from V and 2 from J, leaving 13 bases between them. The CDR3 covers 13 residues. Germline V gene data show CDR1 as SGHRS and CDR2 as YFSETQ. The CDR3 sequence: CASSRRGTYEQYF. The CDR3 region has the DNA TGCGCCAGCTCAAGACGGGGGACCTACGAGCAGTACTTC.

The genes are TRBV6-6 and TRBJ2-4; D tentatively reads TRBD1 or TRBD2 (5 bases each). The V end lost 0 bases, the J end lost 0 bases, and 12 bases lay between the germline ends. Per germline, CDR1 MNHNY and CDR2 SVGAGI (reference sequence). The CDR3 extends over 17 amino acids. The CDR3 bases are TGTGCCAGCAGTTACTCTCAGGGCGGACTAGCCAAAAACATTCAGTACTTC. Protein: CASSYSQGGLAKNIQYF.

In this sample, this clonotype turned up many times. This rearrangement joins TRBV4-3 to TRBJ2-2, with D unresolved. Germline V gives CDR1 LGHNA, CDR2 YSLEER. V lost 1 base and J 9 bases, leaving 15 bases between the germline ends. The CDR3 covers 15 residues. CDR3 nucleotide sequence: TGCGCCAGCAGCCAAGGGCCACGTGGGGTACGGGAGCTGTTTTTT. Encoded protein: CASSQGPRGVRELFF.

This clonotype was recorded many times. J is TRBJ1-2 and V is TRBV3-1; 11 bases agree with TRBD1. Trimming cost V 1 base and J 2 bases; bases outside gene matches: 0. CDR1 LGHDT and CDR2 YNNKEL come from the germline V gene (reference sequence). CDR3 length: 15 amino acids. CDR3 sequence reads: CASSQGTGGNYGYTF. The CDR3 nucleotides read TGTGCCAGCAGCCAAGGGACAGGGGGCAACTATGGCTACACCTTC.

J is TRBJ2-5 and V is TRBV27, with TRBD2 identical over 15 bases. V trimming: 2 bases; J trimming: 0 bases; junction bases outside the gene matches: 1. The length of the CDR3 is 17 residues. Germline V gives CDR1 MNHEY, CDR2 SMNVEV (reference sequence). The CDR3 reads CASSLGLAGGHQETQYF. CDR3 nucleotide sequence: TGTGCCAGCAGTTTAGGACTAGCGGGGGGGCACCAAGAGACCCAGTACTTC.

This clonotype has more than one count but fewer than ten. The chain carries TRBV19 and TRBJ2-4, with TRBD2 identical over 15 bases. The CDR3 extends over 17 amino acids. Trimming cost V 8 bases and J 3 bases; bases outside gene matches: 8. Germline lookup yields CDR1 LNHDA and CDR2 SQIVND (reference sequence). The CDR3 DNA reads as TGTGCCAGTGGACTAGCGGGGGGGCCTTCACGCAAAAACATTCAGTACTTC. Protein product: CASGLAGGPSRKNIQYF.

This clonotype has just a few counts. The chain is built from TRBV2 and TRBJ1-1; D is perhaps TRBD1 (6 bases). Germline V gene lookup returns CDR1 SNHLY and CDR2 FYNNEI. CDR3 length equals 12 residues. Trimming took 7 bases from V and 4 from J, leaving 10 bases between them. CDR3 residues: CASTTGFTEAFF. The DNA of the CDR3 is TGTGCCAGCACAACAGGGTTCACTGAAGCTTTCTTT.

The chain carries TRBV11-2 and TRBJ2-3; 14 bases are a match to TRBD2. With 7 bases clipped from V and 5 bases from J, the junction kept 14 bases outside the gene matches. This CDR3 is built from 18 residues. Germline V gene data show CDR1 as SGHAT and CDR2 as FQNNGV. The CDR3 loop is CASNPRGLAGAQGDTQYF. The CDR3 nucleotides read TGTGCCAGCAACCCCAGGGGACTAGCGGGGGCCCAGGGAGATACGCAGTATTTT.

This clonotype was detected many times. The rearrangement joins TRBV6-1 to TRBJ1-3; possibly TRBD1 for D (5 bases). From germline, CDR1 is MNHNS and CDR2 SASEGT. The V end was cut by 2 bases, the J end by 0 bases, with 11 bases between. The CDR3 is made up of 16 amino acids. CDR3 region: CASSEQGEGSGNTIYF. DNA of the CDR3: TGTGCCAGCAGTGAACAGGGAGAAGGCTCTGGAAACACCATATATTTT.

This clonotype came up many times. The chain has TRBV7-8 and TRBJ2-1; D perhaps matches TRBD2 (5 bases). V lost 1 base to trimming and J lost 9 bases, with 13 bases between them. Germline V gene sequence: CDR1 SGHVS, CDR2 FQNEAQ. The CDR3 consists of 14 residues. The CDR3 coding sequence is TGTGCCAGCAGCTTAGACTATAGCGCCGGTGAGCAGTTCTTC. Protein product: CASSLDYSAGEQFF.

This chain connects TRBV15 to TRBJ2-3, with no clear D. The V end lost 1 base, the J end lost 3 bases, and 14 bases lay between the germline ends. The CDR3 sequence is 16 residues long. Germline V gives CDR1 LNHNV, CDR2 YYDKDF (reference sequence). The CDR3 DNA is TGTGCCACCAGCAGAGGATCGGTTTTGGGAACAGATACGCAGTATTTT. The encoded protein is CATSRGSVLGTDTQYF.

This clonotype has ten or more counts. The rearrangement uses TRBV7-2 and TRBJ2-2; TRBD2 matches 7 bases. V dropped 3 bases and J dropped 2; count of bases not matched to a gene: 6. The germline gives CDR1 SGHTA, CDR2 FQGNSA. The CDR3 covers 16 residues. The CDR3 spells CASSFRGGGNTGELFF. DNA for the CDR3: TGTGCCAGCAGCTTCCGGGGCGGGGGAAACACCGGGGAGCTGTTTTTT.

The table lists this clonotype with a few counts. This sequence joins TRBV20-1 and TRBJ2-2; D is possibly TRBD1 (5 bases). V lost 3 bases, J lost 5 bases, and 10 bases lay in between. This CDR3 spans 13 amino acids. CDR1 DFQATT and CDR2 SNEGSKA come from the germline V gene (reference sequence). CDR3 region: CSASRAETGELFF. The CDR3 DNA sequence: TGCAGTGCTAGCAGGGCAGAGACCGGGGAGCTGTTTTTT.

The rearrangement links TRBV23-1 to TRBJ2-7; D is possibly TRBD1 or TRBD2 (5 bases each). TRBV23-1 is reported as an ORF; its role is uncertain. V lost 2 bases to trimming and J lost 7 bases, with 15 bases between them. The length of the CDR3 is 14 residues. The CDR3 bases are TGCGCCAGCAGTCAACTGTCCAGGGACGGTGAGCAGTACTTC. It yields the protein CASSQLSRDGEQYF.

V gene TRBV9 combines with J gene TRBJ2-1; maybe TRBD2 (6 bases). The CDR3 is 17 residues long. CDR1 is SGDLS and CDR2 is YYNGEE in the germline V gene. V was cut by 6 bases and J by 7 bases, with 26 bases left in between. DNA of the CDR3: TGTGCCAGCACCCAAGGAGGGGAACTGGGAGTTCGGAATGAGCAGTTCTTC. Its protein is CASTQGGELGVRNEQFF.

About this clonotype: An end of the junction does not agree with germline; a read error may underlie this. The DNA for the CDR3 is TGCAGTGCTAGAGGAAAAAGAGAAGCCGGGCCCCCGGCCTTC. As protein: CSARGKREAGPPAF. The V call is TRBV20-1, the J call TRBJ1-2; D is undetermined. The CDR3 has 14 amino acids. Germline assignment: CDR1 DFQATT and CDR2 SNEGSKA (reference sequence).

Many counts were recorded for this clonotype. The chain couples TRBV29-1 to TRBJ2-1, with TRBD2 matching over 9 bases. The CDR3 is 17 amino acids. Germline CDR1 SQVTM, CDR2 ANQGSEA. Unmatched junction bases numbered 14, after V lost 1 base and J lost 7 bases. CDR3 amino acids: CSVEGSDGGGVLNEQFF. In nucleotides, the CDR3 is TGCAGCGTTGAAGGTTCCGATGGCGGGGGGGTTTTGAATGAGCAGTTCTTC.

This clonotype was seen a handful of times. This rearrangement joins TRBV24-1 to TRBJ2-1, with D maybe TRBD1 (6 bases). Between the trimmed V and J ends, which lost 5 bases and 8 bases, there was a span of 12 bases. This CDR3 contains 13 residues. The germline CDR1 and CDR2 sequences are KGHDR and SFDVKD. The CDR3 nucleotides read TGTGCCACCAGTGCAGGGGTTTTCTATGAGCAGTTCTTC. This translates into CATSAGVFYEQFF.

This clonotype was observed a few times. V is TRBV24-1 and J is TRBJ2-5; 9 nucleotides align to TRBD2. V shed 3 bases and J 1 base; nucleotides not matched to a gene: 2. Germline assignment: CDR1 KGHDR and CDR2 SFDVKD. The CDR3 has 15 amino acids. CDR3 in amino acids: CATSDVAGVQETQYF. The CDR3 nucleotides read TGTGCCACCAGTGATGTAGCGGGGGTCCAAGAGACCCAGTACTTC.

Details on this clonotype: A much larger clone differs from this one at a single base, so this may be a read error. V gene TRBV19 combines with J gene TRBJ1-2; 7 bases are a match to TRBD1. CDR1 and CDR2 from the germline V gene are LNHDA and SQIVND (reference sequence). This CDR3 is built from 13 residues. CDR3 in amino acids: CASPTGDFGGDTF. The CDR3 DNA reads as TGTGCCAGTCCTACAGGGGACTTTGGTGGCGACACCTTC.

This clonotype was counted between two and nine times. This sequence joins TRBV19 and TRBJ2-3, with D perhaps TRBD1 or TRBD2 (5 bases each). This CDR3 is 14 amino acids long. CDR1 and CDR2 from the germline V gene are LNHDA and SQIVND (reference sequence). V lost 7 bases and J 2 bases, leaving 13 bases between the germline ends. The CDR3 coding sequence is TGTGCCAGTAAGCCGGGGCTCTTCACAGATACGCAGTATTTT. Amino acids: CASKPGLFTDTQYF. Together with reference TRBV19 and TRBJ2-3, the CDR3 gives the full variable domain: DGGITQSPKYLFRKEGQNVTLSCEQNLNHDAMYWYRQDPGQGLRLIYYSQIVNDFQKGDIAEGYSVSREKKESFPLTVTSAQKNPTAFYLCASKPGLFTDTQYFGPGTRLTVL.

This clonotype was counted a few times. The chain carries TRBV7-6 and TRBJ2-2, with D uncertain. Germline lookup yields CDR1 SGHVS and CDR2 FNYEAQ. V lost 4 bases and J lost 5, with 11 bases in between. CDR3 length: 14 amino acids. As DNA, the CDR3 is TGTGCCAGCAGCTCGGAACCGTTTACCGGGGAGCTGTTTTTT. It codes for CASSSEPFTGELFF.

This clonotype appeared many times. This chain links TRBV5-1 with TRBJ2-7; a weak D match, TRBD1 (6 bases). This CDR3 comprises 15 residues. Trimming pared 0 bases from V and 2 bases from J, leaving 12 bases between. The V gene's germline CDR1 is SGHRS and CDR2 YFSETQ. The CDR3 region has the DNA TGCGCCAGCAGCTTGGAGGGCAGGACAGCCTACGAGCAGTACTTC. It yields the protein CASSLEGRTAYEQYF.

This clonotype was seen more than once but under ten times. The V and J genes are TRBV18 and TRBJ2-7, with 9 bases that match TRBD2. This CDR3 comprises 14 residues. V shed 5 bases and J 2 bases; nucleotides not matched to a gene: 4. Germline loops: CDR1 KGHSH, CDR2 LQKENI. In DNA, the CDR3 is TGTGCCAGCTCAGCTAGCGGGATCCCCTACGAGCAGTACTTC. This encodes CASSASGIPYEQYF. Variable domain in full (rest from reference TRBV18 and TRBJ2-7): NAGVMQNPRHLVRRRGQEARLRCSPMKGHSHVYWYRQLPEEGLKFMVYLQKENIIDESGMPKERFSAEFPKEGPSILRIQQVVRGDSAAYFCASSASGIPYEQYFGPGTRLTVT.

This clonotype was found many times. This sequence joins TRBV5-1 and TRBJ1-4, with a tentative D call TRBD1 (5 bases). Germline V gives CDR1 SGHRS, CDR2 YFSETQ. Trimming took off 4 bases at V and 5 bases at J, with 15 bases between the two ends. CDR3 length equals 15 residues. The CDR3: CASSPAGTDNEKLFF. In DNA, the CDR3 is TGCGCCAGCAGCCCGGCCGGGACGGACAATGAAAAACTGTTTTTT.

The gene calls are TRBV19 and TRBJ2-1, with 7 bases matching TRBD2. Germline V CDR1 and CDR2: LNHDA, SQIVND (reference sequence). The length of the CDR3 is 15 residues. The J segment lost 9 bases and the V segment lost 1 base, leaving 9 bases of the junction unmatched. The CDR3 reads CASSIVAGEGVEQFF. As DNA, the CDR3 is TGTGCCAGTAGTATAGTGGCGGGGGAAGGGGTTGAGCAGTTCTTC. Complete variable domain (other parts from reference TRBV19 and TRBJ2-1): DGGITQSPKYLFRKEGQNVTLSCEQNLNHDAMYWYRQDPGQGLRLIYYSQIVNDFQKGDIAEGYSVSREKKESFPLTVTSAQKNPTAFYLCASSIVAGEGVEQFFGPGTRLTVL.

This clonotype was observed many times. The gene calls are TRBV20-1 and TRBJ2-1; weak D call: TRBD2 (5 bases). This CDR3 spans 15 amino acids. Germline V gene lookup returns CDR1 DFQATT and CDR2 SNEGSKA (reference sequence). The V gene lost 1 base and the J gene lost 0 bases, with 10 bases spanning the gap. CDR3 in DNA: TGCAGTGCTAGAGGTCGGGGTCGCTCCTACAATGAGCAGTTCTTC. Translation gives CSARGRGRSYNEQFF.

The sample holds a few counts of this clonotype. This chain uses TRBV3-1 with TRBJ1-1; D gene ambiguous. The V end lost 1 base, the J end lost 4 bases, and 10 bases lay between the germline ends. Germline values: CDR1 LGHDT, CDR2 YNNKEL (reference sequence). This CDR3 region has 14 residues. CDR3 DNA: TGTGCCAGCAGCCAAGGTGCCGGGGTCACTGAAGCTTTCTTT. Translation gives CASSQGAGVTEAFF.

This clonotype was seen a few times. V is TRBV19 and J is TRBJ1-6, with no clear D. Germline loops: CDR1 LNHDA, CDR2 SQIVND (reference sequence). This CDR3 has 15 residues. The V gene lost 0 bases and the J gene lost 6 bases, with 9 bases spanning the gap. The CDR3 DNA reads TGTGCCAGTAGTATAGATGTGGTGCGTAATTCACCCCTCCACTTT. Protein sequence: CASSIDVVRNSPLHF.

The rearrangement joins TRBV27 to TRBJ2-7; 15 bases are a match to TRBD2. The CDR3 has 19 amino acids. In germline, CDR1 is MNHEY, CDR2 SMNVEV (reference sequence). Germline trimming cut 5 bases from V and 5 bases from J; bases unmatched to any gene: 16. CDR3 in amino acids: CASSVPGLAGGQVGNEQYF. As DNA, the CDR3 is TGTGCCAGCAGTGTCCCGGGACTAGCGGGGGGCCAGGTGGGAAACGAGCAGTACTTC.

This clonotype was counted at least ten times. This sequence joins TRBV7-3 and TRBJ2-1, with no clear D. Germline lookup yields CDR1 SGHTA and CDR2 FQGTGA. This CDR3 comprises 12 residues. Between the trimmed V and J ends, which lost 0 bases and 10 bases, there was a span of 7 bases. CDR3 protein: CASSLTGHEQFF. CDR3 DNA sequence: TGTGCCAGCAGCTTAACTGGTCACGAGCAGTTCTTC.

A word on this clonotype: Sequence at one end of the junction differs from germline and may be a read error. The chain couples TRBV19 to TRBJ1-1, with a tentative D call TRBD1 (6 bases). The CDR3 is 14 amino acids. Per the germline V gene, CDR1 is LNHDA and CDR2 is SQIVND (reference sequence). In nucleotides, the CDR3 is TGTGCCAGTAGGATAGGGGGATCCGACACTGAAGCTTTCTTT. It codes for CASRIGGSDTEAFF.